This entry lists 14 T cell receptor beta chains sequenced from one sample in a study of shared clonotypes between healthy human individuals. Naive CD8 cells lacked CD45RO, underwent positive selection for CCR7 and left out terminally differentiated effector memory CD45RA+ cells. Sequenced by immunoSEQ multiplex PCR; TCRdb stores in-frame clones only, minus some. The sample shows roughly 2,000,000 clones, just under 95% of them seen only once. The material sequenced was naive CD8+ T cells from PBMCs. The receptors were sampled from a young man in good health. Some clones in this sample may be carry-over from other donors' samples.

The chain employs TRBV20-1 and TRBJ2-7; no clear D gene. CDR3 length equals 10 residues. CDR1 and CDR2 (germline): DFQATT, SNEGSKA (reference sequence). The CDR3 sequence: CRSVIYEQYF. CDR3 nucleotide sequence: TGCCGCAGTGTTATCTACGAGCAGTACTTC.

The chain joins TRBV7-9 to TRBJ2-7, with D possibly being TRBD1 (5 bases). The ends were cut back, 1 base at V and 5 bases at J, with 21 bases in the middle. The CDR3 extends over 17 amino acids. Germline V gene sequence: CDR1 SEHNR, CDR2 FQNEAQ (reference sequence). The CDR3 region is CASSLDGPPDTYDEQYF. Written as DNA, the CDR3 is TGTGCCAGCAGCTTAGATGGCCCTCCGGACACCTACGACGAGCAGTACTTC.

This chain joins TRBV12-2 and TRBJ2-2; the D call in the table, TRBD2, was not verified against the DNA. TRBV12-2 is a known pseudogene. This CDR3 is built from 17 residues. The CDR3 DNA reads TGTGCAAGTCGCTTATCCCCCCAGCGGACTAACACCGGGGAGCTGTTTTTT. This translates into CASRLSPQRTNTGELFF.

The CDR3 coding sequence is TGCGCCAGCAGCCCCAGACTAGCGAAAAGGACTAGCACAGATACGCAGTATTTT. It specifies CASSPRLAKRTSTDTQYF. This sequence joins TRBV5-1 and TRBJ2-3, with 8 bases matching TRBD2. Germline-derived CDR1 and CDR2 are SGHRS and YFSETQ. V lost 4 bases and J lost 0; bases outside the gene matches: 13. The CDR3 sequence is 18 residues long.

This chain uses TRBV4-1 with TRBJ2-2, with D unclear. This CDR3 contains 15 residues. Trimming removed 0 bases from V and 7 bases from J, with 12 bases in between. Looked up from germline, CDR1 is MGHRA and CDR2 is YSYEKL. The CDR3 nucleotides are TGCGCCAGCAGCCAAGAACGGTTAGGGAACGGGGAGCTGTTTTTT. This codes for CASSQERLGNGELFF.

The chain combines TRBV19 with TRBJ2-7; 10 bases match TRBD2. The CDR3 has 13 residues. The germline CDR1 and CDR2 sequences are LNHDA and SQIVND (reference sequence). The ends lost 9 bases at V and 1 base at J; junction bases unmatched: 3. The CDR3 sequence is CASQLAGSYEQYF. DNA for the CDR3: TGTGCCAGCCAACTAGCGGGATCCTACGAGCAGTACTTC.

This clone appeared once. The CDR3 reads CASSTWTGVETQYF. CDR3 bases: TGTGCCAGCAGTACCTGGACAGGGGTAGAGACCCAGTACTTC. The chain links TRBV6-5 to TRBJ2-5, with TRBD1 matching over 9 bases. Per the germline V gene, CDR1 is MNHEY and CDR2 is SVGAGI. The CDR3 spans 14 residues. The ends lost 5 bases at V and 4 bases at J; junction bases unmatched: 5.

The chain joins TRBV28 to TRBJ1-4; the D gene is possibly TRBD1 (6 bases). With 3 bases removed from V and 7 bases from J, the gap between germline ends came to 12 bases. The CDR3 extends over 14 amino acids. Germline V lookup: CDR1 MDHEN, CDR2 SYDVKM. The DNA for the CDR3 is TGTGCCAGCAGTTTCACAGGGTTGATTGAAAAACTGTTTTTT. Translated: CASSFTGLIEKLFF.

The CDR3 region has the DNA TGTGCCAGTAGTATAACCGAACCTCCTGAAAAACTGTTTTTT. Encoded protein: CASSITEPPEKLFF. The V gene is TRBV19, the J gene TRBJ1-4; no firm D call. CDR3 size: 14 residues. Germline-derived CDR1 and CDR2 are LNHDA and SQIVND (reference sequence). Trimming left V 2 bases short and J 7 bases short, with 11 bases between.

This sequence joins TRBV28 and TRBJ1-2; D call uncertain. The germline V gene encodes CDR1 MDHEN and CDR2 SYDVKM. The CDR3 contains 13 residues. Trimming shortened V by 2 bases and J by 8 bases, and 12 bases separated the two germline ends. CDR3 nucleotide sequence: TGTGCCAGCAGTTTAAGAGCAGTTGCGGGCTACACCTTC. As protein: CASSLRAVAGYTF.

As concerns this clone: The same CDR3 also results from other DNA sequences found in this sample. V is TRBV5-5 and J is TRBJ2-7, with D possibly matching TRBD1 (5 bases). This CDR3 is built from 13 residues. The V and J ends lost 0 bases and 2 bases respectively, with 6 bases between them. The germline V gene has CDR1 SGHKS and CDR2 YYEKEE (reference sequence). The CDR3 DNA reads as TGTGCCAGCAGCTTGGAGGGGCCCTACGAGCAGTACTTC. The encoded protein is CASSLEGPYEQYF.

The V gene is TRBV5-5, the J gene TRBJ2-2; TRBD1 or TRBD2 may be the D gene (5 bases each). This CDR3 is built from 16 residues. Germline loops: CDR1 SGHKS, CDR2 YYEKEE (reference sequence). With 3 bases removed from V and 3 bases from J, the gap between germline ends came to 15 bases. CDR3 residues: CASSYRTGEDTGELFF. For the CDR3, the DNA is TGTGCCAGCAGCTACAGGACTGGGGAAGACACCGGGGAGCTGTTTTTT.

This clone was seen just once. The rearrangement uses TRBV7-9 and TRBJ2-7; 10 positions agree with TRBD2. CDR1 and CDR2 from the germline V gene are SEHNR and FQNEAQ (reference sequence). The CDR3 has 15 residues. J gave up 4 bases and V 5 bases, and 8 bases lay outside the gene matches. The CDR3 is CASSRKREGSYEQYF. The CDR3 DNA reads TGTGCCAGCAGCCGGAAGCGGGAGGGATCATACGAGCAGTACTTC.

The chain recombines TRBV6-5 with TRBJ2-1, with unresolved D. Trimming left V 6 bases short and J 5 bases short, with 14 bases between. From germline, CDR1 is MNHEY and CDR2 SVGAGI. The CDR3 is 14 amino acids. CDR3 DNA: TGTGCCAGCAGACCCCCCGGGTCCGACAATGAGCAGTTCTTC. As protein: CASRPPGSDNEQFF.